These 25 T cell receptor beta chains share one sample of origin, sequenced in a study of blood T cells in healthy people across ages. Primed by a sample-barcoded 5' primer and a J-beta primer mix, a second PCR proceeded for 7 to 11 cycles. TCRdb redid the calling of the 5' RACE reads with MiXCR, one entry per CDR3 protein. The sample lists 1,300,000 or so distinct CDR3 sequences; roughly 60% were seen once. The sample taken for sequencing was blood. Receptors originate from a man aged 18 to 30 in good health.

As regards this clonotype: A much larger clonotype is one base distant, so this may be a read error. This chain links TRBV6-2 or TRBV6-3 with TRBJ2-2; 8 nucleotides line up with TRBD1. This CDR3 comprises 14 residues. V was clipped by 6 bases and J by 1 base; unmatched bases: 1. The V gene's germline CDR1 is MNHEY and CDR2 SVGEGT. CDR3 amino acids: CASRGTGNTGELFF. CDR3 coding DNA: TGTGCCAGCAGAGGGACAGGGAACACCGGGGAGCTGTTTTTT.

The rearrangement links TRBV29-1 to TRBJ1-2, with 9 positions matching TRBD1. Germline CDR1 is SQVTM and CDR2 is ANQGSEA. This CDR3 has 13 amino acids. Trimming cost V 3 bases and J 8 bases; bases outside gene matches: 7. Here the CDR3 DNA reads TGCAGCGTTGATCCGGGACAGGGAAGCGGCTACACCTTC. Protein: CSVDPGQGSGYTF.

This clonotype appeared a single time. This chain links TRBV2 with TRBJ2-6; D gene unclear. V dropped 4 bases and J dropped 0 bases, with 13 bases sitting between them. Looked up from germline, CDR1 is SNHLY and CDR2 is FYNNEI. The length of the CDR3 is 17 residues. This CDR3 is CASSASGRRSGANVLTF. CDR3 in DNA: TGTGCCAGCAGTGCCTCCGGACGGCGCTCTGGGGCCAACGTCCTGACTTTC.

This clonotype was recorded a few times. V usage is TRBV20-1 and J usage is TRBJ2-1, with D hard to call. The J call may be incorrect, as the DNA end agrees better with TRBJ2-7. Germline-derived CDR1 and CDR2 are DFQATT and SNEGSKA (reference sequence). The CDR3 runs to 13 residues. This CDR3 is CSAPSNSYNEQYF. CDR3 sequence (DNA): TGCAGTGCTCCCTCGAACTCCTACAATGAGCAGTACTTC.

This clonotype was recorded a few times. The chain joins TRBV5-1 to TRBJ2-7, with a possible D match to TRBD2 (6 bases). The length of the CDR3 is 15 residues. V gave up 0 bases and J gave up 3 bases, with 13 bases separating them. Germline CDR1 and CDR2: SGHRS and YFSETQ. The DNA for the CDR3 is TGCGCCAGCAGCTTGGCCCCGGACGGGAGCTACGAGCAGTACTTC. This translates into CASSLAPDGSYEQYF. The entire variable domain, with the rest obtained from reference TRBV5-1 and TRBJ2-7, is as follows: KAGVTQTPRYLIKTRGQQVTLSCSPISGHRSVSWYQQTPGQGLQFLFEYFSETQRNKGNFPGRFSGRQFSNSRSEMNVSTLELGDSALYLCASSLAPDGSYEQYFGPGTRLTVT.

The CDR3 coding sequence is TGTGCCAGCAGTCCGACTCCCGATTTTTATTACAATGAGCAGTACTTC. It encodes CASSPTPDFYYNEQYF. The chain employs TRBV27 and TRBJ2-7; D unresolved. Germline CDR1 and CDR2: MNHEY and SMNVEV (reference sequence). The CDR3 covers 16 residues. The V end was cut by 5 bases, the J end by 7 bases, with 24 bases between.

The J gene is TRBJ2-7, the V gene TRBV20-1; possible D gene TRBD1, 6 bases. Germline-derived CDR1 and CDR2 are DFQATT and SNEGSKA (reference sequence). The CDR3 consists of 13 residues. The V end was cut by 6 bases, the J end by 3 bases, with 15 bases between. In DNA form, the CDR3 reads TGCAGTGCGCCCCGGGACACTTACTACGAGCAGTACTTC. This translates into CSAPRDTYYEQYF.

The chain carries TRBV12-3 or TRBV12-4 and TRBJ2-3, with 9 bases identical to TRBD1. This CDR3 has 16 amino acids. V lost 6 bases to trimming and J lost 2 bases; unmatched junction nucleotides: 9. The CDR3 DNA follows: TGTGCCAGCAGACAAAACAGGGGGCGCCTCACAGATACGCAGTATTTT. Protein: CASRQNRGRLTDTQYF.

The J gene is TRBJ2-1, the V gene TRBV10-2, with 9 bases identical to TRBD1. Germline CDR1 WSHSY, CDR2 SAAADI. Trimming took 9 bases from V and 3 from J; bases not matched to a gene: 9. This CDR3 has 15 amino acids. The CDR3 spells CASAKGQGDYNEQFF. In DNA form, the CDR3 reads TGCGCCAGTGCCAAGGGACAGGGTGACTACAATGAGCAGTTCTTC.

This chain connects TRBV2 to TRBJ1-1; D is unclear. Germline CDR1 is SNHLY and CDR2 is FYNNEI. The ends were cut back, 9 bases at V and 5 bases at J, with 10 bases in the middle. The CDR3 has 11 amino acids. The CDR3 sequence is CASGVPTEAFF. DNA for the CDR3: TGTGCCAGTGGGGTTCCGACTGAAGCTTTCTTT.

In DNA, the CDR3 is TGCGCCAGCAGCTTTCGGGGACAGGGGGGCGAGCAGTACTTC. It codes for CASSFRGQGGEQYF. The gene calls are TRBV5-1 and TRBJ2-7, with 11 bases aligning to TRBD1. The CDR3 runs to 14 residues. With V trimmed by 2 bases and J by 6 bases, 4 bases remained unmatched. Germline V gene data show CDR1 as SGHRS and CDR2 as YFSETQ.

The V call is TRBV7-2, the J call TRBJ2-3; D is uncertain. Deletions cut 1 base from V and 2 bases from J, with 7 bases between. This CDR3 comprises 14 residues. Germline CDR1 reads SGHTA; CDR2 reads FQGNSA. The CDR3 DNA reads as TGTGCCAGCAGCTTAGAGTCGGCCACAGATACGCAGTATTTT. Translated, it gives CASSLESATDTQYF.

This sequence joins TRBV6-2 or TRBV6-3 and TRBJ1-2; a possible D gene is TRBD1 (6 bases). The germline V and J ends were trimmed by 5 bases and 7 bases, with 29 bases remaining between them. There are 18 residues in the CDR3. Germline V CDR1 and CDR2: MNHEY, SVGEGT. In DNA form, the CDR3 reads TGTGCCAGCAGTGTGACCGGGACAAGCTTCTTTAAGGTGGTTGGCTACACCTTC. Its protein is CASSVTGTSFFKVVGYTF.

CDR3 amino acids: CSARVDPVLAGDTQYF. The CDR3, as DNA: TGCAGTGCTAGAGTCGACCCGGTCCTAGCGGGAGACACGCAGTATTTT. This chain joins TRBV20-1 and TRBJ2-3; TRBD2 matches at 10 bases. V was pared by 1 base and J by 9 bases, with 13 bases of the junction left unmatched. The CDR3 loop spans 16 amino acids. Germline CDR1 DFQATT, CDR2 SNEGSKA (reference sequence).

The genes are TRBV5-1 and TRBJ2-1; D is tentatively TRBD1 or TRBD2 (6 bases each). V was trimmed by 3 bases and J by 15 bases, leaving 22 bases between them. The CDR3 spans 14 residues. Germline-derived CDR1 and CDR2 are SGHRS and YFSETQ. The DNA of the CDR3 is TGCGCCAGCAGCTCGGGGGACACTTTACAGGGTGGGTTCTTC. As protein: CASSSGDTLQGGFF. The variable domain in full, with the rest retrieved from reference TRBV5-1 and TRBJ2-1, is KAGVTQTPRYLIKTRGQQVTLSCSPISGHRSVSWYQQTPGQGLQFLFEYFSETQRNKGNFPGRFSGRQFSNSRSEMNVSTLELGDSALYLCASSSGDTLQGGFFGPGTRLTVL.

This clonotype was seen a handful of times. The chain is built from TRBV4-1 and TRBJ2-5; D possibly corresponds to TRBD2 (6 bases). The CDR3 covers 14 residues. V lost 4 bases to trimming and J lost 3 bases, with 12 bases between them. Germline V gene data show CDR1 as MGHRA and CDR2 as YSYEKL. CDR3 coding DNA: TGCGCCAGCAGCCGGGGACTGGGGGAAGAGACCCAGTACTTC. Translating gives CASSRGLGEETQYF.

The chain carries TRBV12-3 or TRBV12-4 and TRBJ2-7; D is uncertain. The ends were cut back, 6 bases at V and 5 bases at J, with 11 bases in the middle. The CDR3 totals 12 residues. Written as DNA, the CDR3 is TGTGCCAGCAGGTACAGCAACCACGAGCAGTACTTC. Translation: CASRYSNHEQYF.

The chain couples TRBV20-1 to TRBJ1-2; TRBD1 aligns across 10 bases. CDR3 size: 14 residues. Germline assignment: CDR1 DFQATT and CDR2 SNEGSKA (reference sequence). Trimming at V came to 1 base and at J to 8 bases, leaving 7 bases not matched to a gene. Here the CDR3 reads CSARVVETGGGYTF. The CDR3 bases are TGCAGTGCTAGAGTGGTTGAGACAGGGGGCGGCTACACCTTC.

The gene calls are TRBV25-1 and TRBJ1-1; D is unresolved. V was cut by 6 bases and J by 6 bases, with 8 bases left in between. The CDR3 runs to 11 residues. Germline V gene data show CDR1 as MGHDK and CDR2 as SYGVNS. CDR3 sequence reads: CASRGGSEAFF. The CDR3 DNA follows: TGTGCCAGCAGGGGAGGGTCTGAAGCTTTCTTT.

This clonotype was counted ten times or more. The chain couples TRBV6-6 to TRBJ1-1; TRBD1 agrees at 7 bases. The CDR3 runs 15 residues. Germline CDR1 is MNHNY and CDR2 is SVGAGI (reference sequence). With 8 bases clipped from V and 6 bases from J, the junction kept 15 bases outside the gene matches. DNA for the CDR3: TGTGCCAGCCAGGGGGTGCCCGACAGGAGGTCTGAAGCTTTCTTT. Amino acid sequence: CASQGVPDRRSEAFF.

J is TRBJ2-1 and V is TRBV20-1; the D call may be TRBD1 or TRBD2 (7 bases each). The CDR3 sequence is 14 residues long. V was pared by 0 bases and J by 7 bases, with 13 bases between. CDR1 DFQATT and CDR2 SNEGSKA come from the germline V gene (reference sequence). In DNA form, the CDR3 reads TGCAGTGCTAGAGAGGACAGGACTAGGAATGAGCAGTTCTTC. Protein product: CSAREDRTRNEQFF.

This clonotype came up a few times. The V gene is TRBV4-2, the J gene TRBJ2-3; perhaps TRBD2 as D (6 bases). Trimming stripped 2 bases from V and 0 bases from J, with 9 bases between. CDR3 length: 15 residues. Germline-derived CDR1 and CDR2 are LGHNA and YNFKEQ. The CDR3 reads CASSQRRASTDTQYF. The CDR3 nucleotides read TGTGCCAGCAGCCAACGGAGGGCAAGCACAGATACGCAGTATTTT.

About this clonotype: The junction and the germline gene differ at one end; a read error may be behind it. This sequence joins TRBV27 and TRBJ2-7; the D is unclear. CDR3 size: 15 residues. CDR1 and CDR2 from the germline V gene are MNHEY and SMNVEV (reference sequence). CDR3 DNA sequence: TGTGTCAGCAGCCTTACCCAGCCGAGCTCCTACGAGCAGTACTTC. Translating it yields CVSSLTQPSSYEQYF.

V usage is TRBV4-1 and J usage is TRBJ2-1; 9 nucleotides line up with TRBD2. After removal of 6 bases from V and 6 bases from J, the junction contained 3 bases not matched to a gene. Germline V gene sequence: CDR1 MGHRA, CDR2 YSYEKL. CDR3 size: 13 residues. Here the CDR3 DNA reads TGCGCCAGCAGGGCTAGCGGGACCAATGAGCAGTTCTTC. Its protein is CASRASGTNEQFF.

This clonotype was seen more than once but under ten times. The chain couples TRBV10-1 to TRBJ2-3; 9 bases map to TRBD1. The junction had 7 bases not matched to a gene; V was cut back by 3 bases and J by 6 bases. The CDR3 consists of 15 residues. The V gene's germline CDR1 is WNHNN and CDR2 SYGVQD (reference sequence). This chain's CDR3 is CASSEVGTGTDTQYF. DNA of the CDR3: TGCGCCAGCAGTGAAGTTGGGACAGGGACCGATACGCAGTATTTT.